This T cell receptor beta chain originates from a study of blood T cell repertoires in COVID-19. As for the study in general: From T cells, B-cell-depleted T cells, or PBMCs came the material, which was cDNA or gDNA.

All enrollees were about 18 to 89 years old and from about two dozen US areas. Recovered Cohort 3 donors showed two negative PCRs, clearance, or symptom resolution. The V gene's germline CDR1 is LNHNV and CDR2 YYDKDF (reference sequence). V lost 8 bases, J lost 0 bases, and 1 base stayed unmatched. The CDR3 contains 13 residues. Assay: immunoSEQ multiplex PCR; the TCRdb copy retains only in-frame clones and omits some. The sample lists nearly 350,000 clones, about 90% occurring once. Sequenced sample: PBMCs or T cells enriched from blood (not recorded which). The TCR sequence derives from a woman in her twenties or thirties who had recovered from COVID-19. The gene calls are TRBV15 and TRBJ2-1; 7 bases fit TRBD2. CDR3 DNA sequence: TGTGCCACCCTAGCGGACTCCTACAATGAGCAGTTCTTC. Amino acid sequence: CATLADSYNEQFF. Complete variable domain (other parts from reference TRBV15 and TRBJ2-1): DAMVIQNPRYQVTQFGKPVTLSCSQTLNHNVMYWYQQKSSQAPKLLFHYYDKDFNNEADTPDNFQSRRPNTSFCFLDIRSPGLGDTAMYLCATLADSYNEQFFGPGTRLTVL.